These T cell receptor beta chains were read from a single sample in a study of human T cells and chemical hapten exposure. A single record per CDR3 protein comes from TCRdb applying MiXCR to the RACE reads. Among 330,000 or so distinct CDR3 sequences listed, about 6% were seen once. The sample consisted of whole blood, taken in connection with sensitization to the hapten diphenylcyclopropenone (DPC). These receptors came from a young woman with alopecia areata. Some clones in this sample may be carry-over from other donors' samples. Each CDR3 is given with its conserved first and last residue.

CDR3 protein: CSAGIQGTDTQYF
J gene: TRBJ2-3
V gene: TRBV20-1

CDR3 protein: CAIRQGGGEKLFF
J gene: TRBJ1-4
V gene: TRBV10-3

CDR3 protein: CASSSGTYTDTQYF
J gene: TRBJ2-3
V gene: TRBV13

CDR3 protein: CASSLLPGELFF
J gene: TRBJ2-2
V gene: TRBV12-3/TRBV12-4

CDR3 protein: CASSLVAHGTAGDEQYF
J gene: TRBJ2-7
V gene: TRBV7-2

CDR3 protein: CASSFISAGDTQYF
J gene: TRBJ2-3
V gene: TRBV14

CDR3 protein: CSVSSGVTGANVLTF
J gene: TRBJ2-6
V gene: TRBV29-1

CDR3 protein: CASSYRAGASPLHF
J gene: TRBJ1-6
V gene: TRBV11-1

CDR3 protein: CASSQTGDSNSPLHF
J gene: TRBJ1-6
V gene: TRBV4-1

CDR3 protein: CASIPGSSYNEQFF
J gene: TRBJ2-1
V gene: TRBV28

CDR3 protein: CSVDRELNTEAFF
J gene: TRBJ1-1
V gene: TRBV29-1

CDR3 protein: CASSEVSGNQPQHF
J gene: TRBJ1-5
V gene: TRBV2

CDR3 protein: CASSQEPCREPF
J gene: TRBJ1-4
V gene: TRBV14

CDR3 protein: CASRMRREGSYNEQFF
J gene: TRBJ2-1
V gene: TRBV13

CDR3 protein: CASTPTASTDTQYF
J gene: TRBJ2-3
V gene: TRBV19

CDR3 protein: CASSRTGHEKLFF
J gene: TRBJ1-4
V gene: TRBV12-3/TRBV12-4

CDR3 protein: CSVAPRTENYGYTF
J gene: TRBJ1-2
V gene: TRBV29-1

CDR3 protein: CSARDITDTQYF
J gene: TRBJ2-3
V gene: TRBV20-1

CDR3 protein: CSAMGGSTNEKLFF
J gene: TRBJ1-4
V gene: TRBV20-1

CDR3 protein: CASSVTGQAGELFF
J gene: TRBJ2-2
V gene: TRBV6-4

CDR3 protein: CASSSSGLNQPQHF
J gene: TRBJ1-5
V gene: TRBV12-3/TRBV12-4

CDR3 protein: CASRRGGASYNEQFF
J gene: TRBJ2-1
V gene: TRBV6-5

CDR3 protein: CASSQDQDYMNTEAFF
J gene: TRBJ1-1
V gene: TRBV4-2

CDR3 protein: CASSLWAGGMYQPQHF
J gene: TRBJ1-5
V gene: TRBV27

CDR3 protein: CASRSRVLGQPQHF
J gene: TRBJ1-5
V gene: TRBV6-2/TRBV6-3

CDR3 protein: CSVVSVEAFF
J gene: TRBJ1-1
V gene: TRBV29-1

CDR3 protein: CASSQDISGVTNYGYTF
J gene: TRBJ1-2
V gene: TRBV4-3

CDR3 protein: CSVDGGGAAFF
J gene: TRBJ1-1
V gene: TRBV29-1

CDR3 protein: CASSLGEGFYGYTF
J gene: TRBJ1-2
V gene: TRBV12-3/TRBV12-4

CDR3 protein: CASSRGGSRNTEAFF
J gene: TRBJ1-1
V gene: TRBV7-9

CDR3 protein: CASSQLRDRDDYGYTF
J gene: TRBJ1-2
V gene: TRBV4-2

CDR3 protein: CASGSPLTGNYGYTF
J gene: TRBJ1-2
V gene: TRBV27

CDR3 protein: CASSLDGYEKLFF
J gene: TRBJ1-4
V gene: TRBV5-1

CDR3 protein: CASSHQGDEKLFF
J gene: TRBJ1-4
V gene: TRBV7-9

CDR3 protein: CASSPQDTDTQYF
J gene: TRBJ2-3
V gene: TRBV18

CDR3 protein: CASRYEGQGGGNQPQHF
J gene: TRBJ1-5
V gene: TRBV12-3/TRBV12-4

CDR3 protein: CASRDSNTDTQYF
J gene: TRBJ2-3
V gene: TRBV27

CDR3 protein: CATSPSDTNYGYTF
J gene: TRBJ1-2
V gene: TRBV24-1

CDR3 protein: CASSLEDGGISGYTF
J gene: TRBJ1-2
V gene: TRBV7-2

CDR3 protein: CASSGDIRTEQYF
J gene: TRBJ2-7
V gene: TRBV9

CDR3 protein: CASSPRQGAQDTQYF
J gene: TRBJ2-3
V gene: TRBV7-2

CDR3 protein: CASSLIPTGVVNEQFF
J gene: TRBJ2-1
V gene: TRBV27

CDR3 protein: CAIKTGTGGDEQFF
J gene: TRBJ2-1
V gene: TRBV10-3

CDR3 protein: CSASTTVGNEKLFF
J gene: TRBJ1-4
V gene: TRBV20-1

CDR3 protein: CASTPGTEAFF
J gene: TRBJ1-1
V gene: TRBV12-3/TRBV12-4

CDR3 protein: CASSLVTSGYNEQFF
J gene: TRBJ2-1
V gene: TRBV12-3/TRBV12-4